Listed below are T cell receptor beta chains from one sample, sequenced in a study of T cell repertoires in cytomegalovirus infection. MiXCR was run by TCRdb on the reads, yielding one entry per CDR3 protein. The sample has 490,000 or so distinct CDR3 sequences; 11% are singletons. Sequencing was performed on PBMCs. These receptors came from a human donor in good health (CMV status not recorded). Some clones in this sample may be carry-over from other donors' samples. CDR3s include the opening cysteine and the closing phenylalanine or tryptophan. A D gene is named only where the DNA matches it firmly. Where a row states a size, it is once, few, many or the class of an expanded clone; other rows omit it.

TRBJ2-7	-	-	TRBV20-1	TGCAGTGCTAGAGTTGGCGGGGCCGAGGGAGAGCAGTACTTC	CSARVGGAEGEQYF
TRBJ2-7	-	-	TRBV10-3	TGTGCCATCAGGGGGGTCGCCTACGAGCAGTACTTC	CAIRGVAYEQYF
TRBJ1-4	few	-	TRBV6-1	TGTGCCAGCAGTGGCTCCCTATGGAGCTCTGAAAAACTGTTTTTT	CASSGSLWSSEKLFF
TRBJ1-3	many	-	TRBV7-8	TGTGCCAGCAGCTTAGCGGAGGGAACGGGGAACACCATATATTTT	CASSLAEGTGNTIYF
TRBJ2-4	many	TRBD1	TRBV5-4	TGTGCCAGCAGCGTGGGACAGCTATCACTAGCCAAAAACATTCAGTACTTC	CASSVGQLSLAKNIQYF
TRBJ2-2	-	-	TRBV20-1	TGCAGTGGTACTCTGGGGAACACCGGGGAGCTGTTTTTT	CSGTLGNTGELFF
TRBJ2-7	many	-	TRBV12-3/TRBV12-4	TGTGCCAGCTGGGAACAGGGTTCCTACGAGCAGTACTTC	CASWEQGSYEQYF
TRBJ1-2	-	TRBD1	TRBV27	TGTGCCAGCAGTATCTCACCGACAGGGGGCATTGGCTACACCTTC	CASSISPTGGIGYTF
TRBJ2-7	many	TRBD2	TRBV20-1	TGCAGTGCTTCGACCGGGACTAGCGGCCTCTACGAGCAGTACTTC	CSASTGTSGLYEQYF
TRBJ1-2	few	TRBD1	TRBV28	TGTGCCAGCAGTTTTGGGACAGGAGGATACGGCTACACCTTC	CASSFGTGGYGYTF
TRBJ2-1	few	TRBD2	TRBV20-1	TGCAGTGCTAGAGTCGGGGGGAGAAGCGATGAGCAGTTCTTC	CSARVGGRSDEQFF
TRBJ1-4	many	-	TRBV28	TGTGCCAGCAGCTCTCTGGGTGAAAAACTGTTTTTT	CASSSLGEKLFF
TRBJ1-2	many	-	TRBV27	TGTGCCAGCCCCCCGAACCAGGTGCAGAACTATGGCTACACCTTC	CASPPNQVQNYGYTF
TRBJ2-7	many	-	TRBV20-1	TGCAGTGCTTTAAACAGGGGGGGACAAAGCTACGAGCAGTACTTC	CSALNRGGQSYEQYF
TRBJ2-2	many	TRBD1	TRBV5-1	TGCGCCAGCCTCAGACAGGGCGGCACCGGGGAGCTGTTTTTT	CASLRQGGTGELFF
TRBJ2-2	many	TRBD1	TRBV5-6	TGTGCCAGCAGTTTTGTACCGGGACAGAGCACCGGGGAGCTGTTTTTT	CASSFVPGQSTGELFF
TRBJ2-3	many	TRBD2	TRBV24-1	TGTGCCACCAGTGATTTGCGACTAGCGGGAGGAGATACGCAGTATTTT	CATSDLRLAGGDTQYF
TRBJ2-1	many	TRBD2	TRBV11-2	TGTGCCAGCAGACCTCTTCGACTAGCGGGAGCCCTAATTTACAATGAGCAGTTCTTC	CASRPLRLAGALIYNEQFF